What follows are 10 T cell receptor beta chains derived from one specimen sequenced in a study of cytomegalovirus exposure and HLA in healthy donors. PCR primers comprised 60 Vbeta and 13 Jbeta primers. Libraries were prepared by immunoSEQ multiplex PCR; TCRdb keeps only in-frame clonotypes and omits some of them. Of 160,000 or so clones listed, roughly 82% are singletons. Sample: PBMCs. The receptors here all came from a man aged 50-60 years in good health and CMV-seropositive.

The chain joins TRBV4-2 to TRBJ2-1; TRBD2 matches 7 bases. The CDR3 extends over 17 amino acids. Germline V CDR1 and CDR2: LGHNA, YNFKEQ. J lost 5 bases, V lost 0 bases, and 10 bases had no gene match. The CDR3 loop is CASSQELGRAGDNEQFF. For the CDR3, the DNA is TGTGCCAGCAGCCAAGAACTGGGTCGGGCGGGAGACAATGAGCAGTTCTTC.

The chain combines TRBV6-5 with TRBJ2-1; TRBD2 agrees at 8 bases. V lost 5 bases to trimming and J lost 8 bases; unmatched junction nucleotides: 2. Germline loops: CDR1 MNHEY, CDR2 SVGAGI. The CDR3 has 12 amino acids. The CDR3 DNA follows: TGTGCCAGCAGTCGGGGGGGCCATGAGCAGTTCTTC. It encodes CASSRGGHEQFF.

The chain is built from TRBV5-1 and TRBJ2-5; 8 positions match TRBD1. Germline V gene data show CDR1 as SGHRS and CDR2 as YFSETQ. CDR3 length equals 14 residues. Trimming cost V 4 bases and J 3 bases; bases outside gene matches: 5. The DNA of the CDR3 is TGCGCCAGCAGCGGCGCACAGGGGGAAGAGACCCAGTACTTC. Translation gives CASSGAQGEETQYF.

The chain has TRBV7-9 and TRBJ1-6; TRBD1 aligns across 7 bases. The length of the CDR3 is 15 residues. The V and J ends lost 5 bases and 10 bases, in that order; junction bases with no gene match: 11. The germline V gene encodes CDR1 SEHNR and CDR2 FQNEAQ (reference sequence). The CDR3 spells CASSPGQMGPSPLHF. The CDR3 coding sequence is TGTGCCAGCAGCCCGGGACAGATGGGCCCGTCACCCCTCCACTTT.

The chain combines TRBV5-1 with TRBJ2-1, with a tentative D call TRBD1 (6 bases). CDR3 length: 15 residues. V was trimmed by 4 bases and J by 5 bases, leaving 16 bases between them. Germline assignment: CDR1 SGHRS and CDR2 YFSETQ. This CDR3 is CASSDTGSPDNEQFF. Here the CDR3 DNA reads TGCGCCAGCAGCGATACAGGGTCGCCGGACAATGAGCAGTTCTTC.

This chain connects TRBV5-4 to TRBJ1-1, with D possibly matching TRBD1 (6 bases). The CDR3 has 13 residues. V was pared by 4 bases and J by 7 bases, with 14 bases between. CDR1 is SGHNT, CDR2 YYREEE, per germline (reference sequence). Here the CDR3 DNA reads TGTGCCAGCAGCCCACAGGGAGCCCTTGAAGCTTTCTTT. Translated: CASSPQGALEAFF. Using reference TRBV5-4 and TRBJ1-1 for the parts outside the CDR3, the full variable domain is ETGVTQSPTHLIKTRGQQVTLRCSSQSGHNTVSWYQQALGQGPQFIFQYYREEENGRGNFPPRFSGLQFPNYSSELNVNALELDDSALYLCASSPQGALEAFFGQGTRLTVV.

This chain uses TRBV19 with TRBJ2-3, with 10 nucleotides matching TRBD1. Per the germline V gene, CDR1 is LNHDA and CDR2 is SQIVND (reference sequence). V was pared by 5 bases and J by 4 bases, with 3 bases of the junction left unmatched. CDR3 length equals 14 residues. CDR3 DNA: TGTGCCAGTAGTCACGGACAGGGGGCAGATACGCAGTATTTT. Translation gives CASSHGQGADTQYF.

The chain combines TRBV6-1 with TRBJ2-7, with a tentative D call TRBD2 (5 bases). Germline V gene sequence: CDR1 MNHNS, CDR2 SASEGT. V dropped 5 bases and J dropped 7 bases, with 15 bases sitting between them. There are 13 residues in the CDR3. CDR3 nucleotides: TGTGCCAGCAGTCTTCGAACCACTAGTGAGCAGTACTTC. Translation gives CASSLRTTSEQYF.

A few counts support this clone. The genes are TRBV27 and TRBJ1-6, with D tentatively TRBD1 (5 bases). CDR1 and CDR2 from the germline V gene are MNHEY and SMNVEV (reference sequence). V was pared by 3 bases and J by 14 bases, with 11 bases between. The CDR3 has 12 amino acids. CDR3 sequence (DNA): TGTGCCAGCAGTTTTCAGGGTCGGTCCCTCCACTTT. Translated: CASSFQGRSLHF.

The V and J genes are TRBV2 and TRBJ2-7, with 7 bases matching TRBD1. Germline V gene data show CDR1 as SNHLY and CDR2 as FYNNEI. The CDR3 is 14 amino acids. Trimming took 4 bases from V and 6 from J; bases not matched to a gene: 9. The CDR3 sequence is CASSGDRALSEQYF. CDR3 nucleotides: TGTGCCAGCAGTGGAGACAGGGCTCTCTCCGAGCAGTACTTC.